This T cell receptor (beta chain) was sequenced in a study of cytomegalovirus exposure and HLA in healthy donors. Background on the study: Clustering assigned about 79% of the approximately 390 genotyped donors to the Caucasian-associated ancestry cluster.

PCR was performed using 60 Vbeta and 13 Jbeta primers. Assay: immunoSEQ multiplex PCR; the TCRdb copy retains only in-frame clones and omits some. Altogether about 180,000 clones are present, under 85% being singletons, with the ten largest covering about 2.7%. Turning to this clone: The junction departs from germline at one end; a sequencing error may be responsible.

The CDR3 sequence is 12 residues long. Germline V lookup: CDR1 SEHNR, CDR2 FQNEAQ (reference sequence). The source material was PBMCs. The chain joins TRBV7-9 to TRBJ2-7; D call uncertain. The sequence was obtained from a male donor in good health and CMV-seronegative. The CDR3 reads CSSSLDSGEQYF. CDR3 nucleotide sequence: TGTTCCAGCAGCTTAGATAGTGGCGAGCAGTACTTC.